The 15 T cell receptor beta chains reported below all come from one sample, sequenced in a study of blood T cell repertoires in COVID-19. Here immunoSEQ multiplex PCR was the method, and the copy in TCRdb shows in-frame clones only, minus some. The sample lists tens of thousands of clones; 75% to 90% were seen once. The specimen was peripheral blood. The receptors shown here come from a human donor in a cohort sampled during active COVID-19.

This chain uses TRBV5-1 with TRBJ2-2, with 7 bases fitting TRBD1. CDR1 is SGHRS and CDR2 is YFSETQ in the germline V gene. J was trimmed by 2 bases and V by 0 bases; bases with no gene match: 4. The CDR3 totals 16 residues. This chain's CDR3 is CASSLVGTVNTGELFF. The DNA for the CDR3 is TGCGCCAGCAGCTTGGTAGGGACAGTCAACACCGGGGAGCTGTTTTTT.

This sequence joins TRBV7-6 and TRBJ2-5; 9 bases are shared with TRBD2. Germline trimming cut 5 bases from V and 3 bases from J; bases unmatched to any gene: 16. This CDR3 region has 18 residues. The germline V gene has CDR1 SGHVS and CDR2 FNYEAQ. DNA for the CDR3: TGTGCCAGCAGCAGAAACTCTGGCGGGGGGGCCGTAGAAGAGACCCAGTACTTC. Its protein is CASSRNSGGGAVEETQYF.

This CDR3 reads CSVIGLAGGNNEQFF. CDR3 DNA sequence: TGCAGCGTGATAGGACTAGCGGGAGGGAACAATGAGCAGTTCTTC. The V call is TRBV29-1, the J call TRBJ2-1, with 15 bases identical to TRBD2. The V and J ends lost 6 bases and 5 bases, in that order; junction bases with no gene match: 5. The CDR3 has 15 residues. CDR1 is SQVTM and CDR2 is ANQGSEA in the germline V gene.

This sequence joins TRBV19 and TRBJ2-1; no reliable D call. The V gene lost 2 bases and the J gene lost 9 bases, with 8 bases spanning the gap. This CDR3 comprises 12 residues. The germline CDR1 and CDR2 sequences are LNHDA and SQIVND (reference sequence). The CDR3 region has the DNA TGTGCCAGTAGTATACCCGAGGCTGAGCAGTTCTTC. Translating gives CASSIPEAEQFF.

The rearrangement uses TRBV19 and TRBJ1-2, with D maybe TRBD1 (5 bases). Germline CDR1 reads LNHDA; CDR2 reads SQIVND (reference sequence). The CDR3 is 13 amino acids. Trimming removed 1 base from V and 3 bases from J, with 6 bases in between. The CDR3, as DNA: TGTGCCAGTAGTATAGTAGGGGACTATGGCTACACCTTC. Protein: CASSIVGDYGYTF. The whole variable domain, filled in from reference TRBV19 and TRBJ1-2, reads DGGITQSPKYLFRKEGQNVTLSCEQNLNHDAMYWYRQDPGQGLRLIYYSQIVNDFQKGDIAEGYSVSREKKESFPLTVTSAQKNPTAFYLCASSIVGDYGYTFGSGTRLTVV.

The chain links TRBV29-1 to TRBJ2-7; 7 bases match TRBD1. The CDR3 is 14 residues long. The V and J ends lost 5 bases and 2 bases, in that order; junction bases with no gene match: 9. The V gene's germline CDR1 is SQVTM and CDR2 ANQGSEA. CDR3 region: CSVYFGQEPYEQYF. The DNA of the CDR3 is TGCAGCGTTTACTTCGGACAGGAACCCTACGAGCAGTACTTC.

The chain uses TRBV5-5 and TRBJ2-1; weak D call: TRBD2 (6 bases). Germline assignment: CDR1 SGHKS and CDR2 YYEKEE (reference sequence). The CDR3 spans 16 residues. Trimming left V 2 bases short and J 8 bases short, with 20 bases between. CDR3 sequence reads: CASSFGPLGRQDEQFF. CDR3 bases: TGTGCCAGCAGCTTTGGCCCCTTGGGGAGGCAGGATGAGCAGTTCTTC. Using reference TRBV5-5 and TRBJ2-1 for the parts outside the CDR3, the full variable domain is DAGVTQSPTHLIKTRGQQVTLRCSPISGHKSVSWYQQVLGQGPQFIFQYYEKEERGRGNFPDRFSARQFPNYSSELNVNALLLGDSALYLCASSFGPLGRQDEQFFGPGTRLTVL.

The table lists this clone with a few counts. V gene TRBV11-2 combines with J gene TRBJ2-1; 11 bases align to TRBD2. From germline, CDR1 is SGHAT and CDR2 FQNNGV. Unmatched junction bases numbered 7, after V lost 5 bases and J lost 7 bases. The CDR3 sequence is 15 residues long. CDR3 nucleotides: TGTGCCAGCAGCCCCGGGACTAGCGGTGTTAATGAGCAGTTCTTC. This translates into CASSPGTSGVNEQFF.

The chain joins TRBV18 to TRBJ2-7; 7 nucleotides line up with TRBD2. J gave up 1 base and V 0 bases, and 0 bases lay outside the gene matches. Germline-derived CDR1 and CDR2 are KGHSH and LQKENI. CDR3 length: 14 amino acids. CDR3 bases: TGTGCCAGCTCACCACCGGGGGGGTCCTACGAGCAGTACTTC. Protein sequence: CASSPPGGSYEQYF. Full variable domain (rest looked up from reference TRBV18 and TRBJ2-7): NAGVMQNPRHLVRRRGQEARLRCSPMKGHSHVYWYRQLPEEGLKFMVYLQKENIIDESGMPKERFSAEFPKEGPSILRIQQVVRGDSAAYFCASSPPGGSYEQYFGPGTRLTVT.

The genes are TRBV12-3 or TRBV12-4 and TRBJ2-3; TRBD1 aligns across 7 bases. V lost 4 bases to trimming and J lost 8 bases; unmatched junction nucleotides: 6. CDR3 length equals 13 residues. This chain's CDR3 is CASSSGDRVTQYF. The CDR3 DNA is TGTGCCAGCAGTTCAGGAGACAGGGTTACGCAGTATTTT.

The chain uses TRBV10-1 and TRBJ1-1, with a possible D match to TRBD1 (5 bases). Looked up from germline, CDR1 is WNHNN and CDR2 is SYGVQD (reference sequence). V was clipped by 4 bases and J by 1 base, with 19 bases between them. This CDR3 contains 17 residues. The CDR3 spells CASSAIKGQPENTEAFF. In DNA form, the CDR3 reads TGCGCCAGCAGTGCAATTAAGGGGCAGCCTGAGAACACTGAAGCTTTCTTT.

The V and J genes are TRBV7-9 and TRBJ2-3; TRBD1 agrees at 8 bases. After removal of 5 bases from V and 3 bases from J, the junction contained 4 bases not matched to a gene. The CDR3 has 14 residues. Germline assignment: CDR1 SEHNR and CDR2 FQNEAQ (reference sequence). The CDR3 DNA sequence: TGTGCCAGCAGCCCTCGGACAGGGACAGATACGCAGTATTTT. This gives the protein CASSPRTGTDTQYF.

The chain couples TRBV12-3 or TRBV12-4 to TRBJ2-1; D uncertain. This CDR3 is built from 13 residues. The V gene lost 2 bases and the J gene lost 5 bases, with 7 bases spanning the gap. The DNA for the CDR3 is TGTGCCAGCAGTTTAATAGTCAACAATGAGCAGTTCTTC. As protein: CASSLIVNNEQFF.

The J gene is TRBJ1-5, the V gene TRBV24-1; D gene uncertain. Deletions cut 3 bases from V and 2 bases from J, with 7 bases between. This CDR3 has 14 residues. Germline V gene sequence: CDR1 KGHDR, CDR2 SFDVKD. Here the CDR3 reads CATSDRTGNQPQHF. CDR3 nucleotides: TGTGCCACCAGTGATCGCACGGGCAATCAGCCCCAGCATTTT.

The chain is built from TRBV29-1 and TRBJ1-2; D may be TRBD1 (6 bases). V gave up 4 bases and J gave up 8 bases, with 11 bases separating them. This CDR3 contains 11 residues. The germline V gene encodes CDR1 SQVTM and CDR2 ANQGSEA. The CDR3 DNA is TGCAGCGTTGGGACAGCGGCGGGCTACACCTTC. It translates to CSVGTAAGYTF.